The 25 T cell receptor beta chains below all came from one sample that was sequenced in a study of vaccination effects on CD4 cells after COVID-19. The table came from immunoSEQ multiplex PCR; TCRdb's copy has only in-frame clones and leaves some out. This sample has some 30,000 clones, with about 72% found just once. No antigen has been identified for these receptors. Antigen-specific CD4+ T cells were first expanded with viral peptide pools by the ViraFEST assay and only then sequenced. At the end of approximately 10 days of culture, CD4+ T cells were isolated. Between March and December 2020, the person had a SARS-CoV-2 infection that PCR confirmed. The sequencing used CD4+ T cells from PBMCs cultured with a peptide pool, collected before COVID-19 vaccination. All receptors come from a human donor who had a prior SARS-CoV-2 infection.

The chain recombines TRBV18 with TRBJ1-2; D perhaps matches TRBD1 (5 bases). The CDR3 runs 15 residues. The V end lost 1 base, the J end lost 4 bases, and 13 bases lay between the germline ends. Germline CDR1 reads KGHSH; CDR2 reads LQKENI. CDR3 region: CASSPRTSNRYGYTF. CDR3 coding DNA: TGTGCCAGCTCACCACGGACATCGAACCGCTATGGCTACACCTTC. The whole variable domain, remainder taken from reference TRBV18 and TRBJ1-2, is NAGVMQNPRHLVRRRGQEARLRCSPMKGHSHVYWYRQLPEEGLKFMVYLQKENIIDESGMPKERFSAEFPKEGPSILRIQQVVRGDSAAYFCASSPRTSNRYGYTFGSGTRLTVV.

CDR3 sequence: CASSEGLDDYGYTF. The CDR3 DNA is TGTGCCAGCAGTGAAGGGCTGGATGACTATGGCTACACCTTC. The chain joins TRBV2 to TRBJ1-2, with D uncertain. The V gene lost 1 base and the J gene lost 3 bases, with 9 bases spanning the gap. The CDR3 is 14 residues long. Germline-derived CDR1 and CDR2 are SNHLY and FYNNEI.

The gene calls are TRBV7-9 and TRBJ2-5; 9 bases align to TRBD1. Germline V gene data show CDR1 as SEHNR and CDR2 as FQNEAQ (reference sequence). The CDR3 spans 15 residues. Losses at the gene ends were 4 bases for V and 4 bases for J; bases not matched to a gene: 7. The CDR3 protein is CASSSGTGRSETQYF. The CDR3 DNA reads TGTGCCAGCAGCTCCGGGACAGGGAGGTCAGAGACCCAGTACTTC.

The chain has TRBV18 and TRBJ2-5; D unclear. Trimming took 3 bases from V and 1 from J, leaving 9 bases between them. The germline V gene has CDR1 KGHSH and CDR2 LQKENI. There are 14 residues in the CDR3. This chain's CDR3 is CASSPQEPQETQYF. The CDR3 nucleotides read TGTGCCAGCTCACCCCAGGAGCCCCAAGAGACCCAGTACTTC.

The chain employs TRBV2 and TRBJ1-6; D is unresolved. CDR1 is SNHLY, CDR2 FYNNEI, per germline. Trimming removed 7 bases from V and 3 bases from J, with 16 bases in between. The CDR3 contains 16 residues. The CDR3 DNA follows: TGTGCCAGCACCAGCCCCGCAGGAGACTATAATTCACCCCTCCACTTT. It yields the protein CASTSPAGDYNSPLHF. The variable domain in full, completed from reference TRBV2 and TRBJ1-6, reads EPEVTQTPSHQVTQMGQEVILRCVPISNHLYFYWYRQILGQKVEFLVSFYNNEISEKSEIFDDQFSVERPDGSNFTLKIRSTKLEDSAMYFCASTSPAGDYNSPLHFGNGTRLTVT.

V usage is TRBV28 and J usage is TRBJ2-1, with D hard to call. The V gene's germline CDR1 is MDHEN and CDR2 SYDVKM. V lost 6 bases, J lost 0 bases, and 9 bases lay in between. This CDR3 has 14 amino acids. The CDR3 nucleotides read TGTGCCAGCAGGTTGCGGAGCTCCTACAATGAGCAGTTCTTC. Protein product: CASRLRSSYNEQFF. Full variable domain (missing parts from reference TRBV28 and TRBJ2-1): DVKVTQSSRYLVKRTGEKVFLECVQDMDHENMFWYRQDPGLGLRLIYFSYDVKMKEKGDIPEGYSVSREKKERFSLILESASTNQTSMYLCASRLRSSYNEQFFGPGTRLTVL.

The chain recombines TRBV4-3 with TRBJ2-1; TRBD2 matches 8 bases. Trimming at V came to 3 bases and at J to 0 bases, leaving 7 bases not matched to a gene. From germline, CDR1 is LGHNA and CDR2 YSLEER. This CDR3 is built from 17 residues. As DNA, the CDR3 is TGCGCCAGCAGCCAGGTAGCGGGAACCTACTCCTACAATGAGCAGTTCTTC. Translated, it gives CASSQVAGTYSYNEQFF.

The J gene is TRBJ2-5, the V gene TRBV21-1; the table's D call, TRBD1, has no DNA check behind it. TRBV21-1 is flagged as a pseudogene. There are 16 residues in the CDR3. The CDR3, as DNA: TGTGCCAGCAGCAAACCCCTCGTTGACCCAGGGGAGACCCAGTACTTC. This codes for CASSKPLVDPGETQYF.

The chain is built from TRBV24-1 and TRBJ1-5; no reliable D call. The CDR3 runs to 13 residues. Trimming stripped 1 base from V and 6 bases from J, with 6 bases between. The germline V gene encodes CDR1 KGHDR and CDR2 SFDVKD. In DNA, the CDR3 is TGTGCCACCAGTGATTTCGGAAGTCAGCCCCAGCATTTT. Encoded protein: CATSDFGSQPQHF.

The gene calls are TRBV7-2 and TRBJ2-4; TRBD1 aligns across 7 bases. Germline lookup yields CDR1 SGHTA and CDR2 FQGNSA. The J segment lost 6 bases and the V segment lost 4 bases, leaving 9 bases of the junction unmatched. CDR3 size: 15 residues. CDR3 sequence: CASSSTGTAINIQYF. CDR3 bases: TGTGCCAGCAGCTCTACCGGGACAGCGATAAACATTCAGTACTTC.

This rearrangement joins TRBV7-2 to TRBJ1-2; a possible D gene is TRBD1 (5 bases). Trimming took 8 bases from V and 7 from J, leaving 23 bases between them. The CDR3 covers 15 residues. Looked up from germline, CDR1 is SGHTA and CDR2 is FQGNSA. Here the CDR3 reads CASVLQGVGRAGYTF. CDR3 nucleotide sequence: TGTGCCAGCGTACTCCAGGGAGTTGGGCGGGCTGGCTACACCTTC. Full variable domain (missing parts from reference TRBV7-2 and TRBJ1-2): GAGVSQSPSNKVTEKGKDVELRCDPISGHTALYWYRQSLGQGLEFLIYFQGNSAPDKSGLPSDRFSAERTGGSVSTLTIQRTQQEDSAVYLCASVLQGVGRAGYTFGSGTRLTVV.

This chain joins TRBV27 and TRBJ2-1; D might be TRBD2 (6 bases). In germline, CDR1 is MNHEY, CDR2 SMNVEV (reference sequence). V was trimmed by 6 bases and J by 5 bases, leaving 17 bases between them. The CDR3 consists of 15 residues. CDR3 DNA sequence: TGTGCCAGCAGCCCTTTGATCGGGACTGACAATGAGCAGTTCTTC. This translates into CASSPLIGTDNEQFF.

This clone was observed once. The chain combines TRBV29-1 with TRBJ1-2, with a possible D match to TRBD1 (6 bases). The V gene's germline CDR1 is SQVTM and CDR2 ANQGSEA. The CDR3 has 13 residues. Trimming removed 4 bases at V and 7 bases at J, with 16 bases between. CDR3 sequence reads: CSVGRDMTGGYTF. The DNA for the CDR3 is TGCAGCGTTGGGAGGGACATGACGGGTGGCTACACCTTC.

The V gene is TRBV6-6, the J gene TRBJ2-5; D is undetermined. Germline V CDR1 and CDR2: MNHNY, SVGAGI (reference sequence). V gave up 3 bases and J gave up 1 base, with 6 bases separating them. The CDR3 has 13 residues. For the CDR3, the DNA is TGTGCCAGCAGTTATACGGTCCAAGAGACCCAGTACTTC. It specifies CASSYTVQETQYF.

With respect to this clone: Germline is not matched at one junction end, which may reflect a read error. The chain couples TRBV6-7 to TRBJ2-1; 7 bases fit TRBD1. TRBV6-7 is flagged as an ORF with uncertain function. The CDR3 length is 12 residues. CDR3 nucleotides: TGCGGCGCCGGGACAGCCTACAATGAGCAGTTCTTC. Protein sequence: CGAGTAYNEQFF.

The chain has TRBV19 and TRBJ1-2, with a weak D call TRBD1 (5 bases). This CDR3 region has 14 residues. The germline gives CDR1 LNHDA, CDR2 SQIVND (reference sequence). Trimming pared 1 base from V and 6 bases from J, leaving 12 bases between. This chain's CDR3 is CASSIVQGEHGYTF. The CDR3 DNA sequence: TGTGCCAGTAGTATAGTTCAGGGAGAGCATGGCTACACCTTC.

The chain is built from TRBV5-1 and TRBJ2-2, with 13 bases matching TRBD2. The germline gives CDR1 SGHRS, CDR2 YFSETQ. The V gene end was trimmed by 5 bases and the J gene end by 1 base; junction bases not matched to a gene: 17. This CDR3 comprises 21 residues. Written as DNA, the CDR3 is TGCGCCAGCAGTTCAAATACTATATGGACTAGCGGGAGTGGGAACACCGGGGAGCTGTTTTTT. Translating it yields CASSSNTIWTSGSGNTGELFF. The whole variable domain, filled in from reference TRBV5-1 and TRBJ2-2, reads KAGVTQTPRYLIKTRGQQVTLSCSPISGHRSVSWYQQTPGQGLQFLFEYFSETQRNKGNFPGRFSGRQFSNSRSEMNVSTLELGDSALYLCASSSNTIWTSGSGNTGELFFGEGSRLTVL.

This sequence joins TRBV7-8 and TRBJ2-5; 9 bases agree with TRBD1. The CDR3 has 16 amino acids. From germline, CDR1 is SGHVS and CDR2 FQNEAQ. The V segment lost 5 bases and the J segment 1 base; nucleotides outside the gene matches: 8. CDR3 region: CASSPRTGALQETQYF. CDR3 DNA sequence: TGTGCCAGCAGCCCACGGACAGGGGCCCTCCAAGAGACCCAGTACTTC.

The chain uses TRBV28 and TRBJ1-1; tentative D call: TRBD1 (6 bases). Germline V CDR1 and CDR2: MDHEN, SYDVKM. Trimming left V 7 bases short and J 5 bases short, with 20 bases between. The CDR3 runs 15 residues. CDR3 protein: CASTGGGATSTEAFF. CDR3 in DNA: TGTGCCAGCACGGGAGGGGGGGCAACGAGTACTGAAGCTTTCTTT.

The chain's CDR3 is CASSLGFSDTQYF. The CDR3 bases are TGTGCCAGCAGCTTGGGATTCTCAGATACGCAGTATTTT. The chain recombines TRBV5-6 with TRBJ2-3; D remains ambiguous. The CDR3 has 13 residues. V shed 0 bases and J shed 4 bases, with 6 bases lying between them. CDR1 and CDR2 (germline): SGHDT, YYEEEE.

The chain carries TRBV14 and TRBJ2-3, with a tentative D call TRBD2 (5 bases). The germline V gene encodes CDR1 SGHDN and CDR2 FVKESK. CDR3 length: 17 amino acids. Trimming took 0 bases from V and 0 from J, leaving 13 bases between them. The CDR3 protein is CASSQDRRLRSTDTQYF. DNA of the CDR3: TGTGCCAGCAGCCAAGATAGGAGACTAAGAAGCACAGATACGCAGTATTTT.

The chain has TRBV7-2 and TRBJ1-1; D is unresolved. Germline lookup yields CDR1 SGHTA and CDR2 FQGNSA. CDR3 size: 14 residues. V was clipped by 2 bases and J by 1 base, with 8 bases between them. The CDR3 DNA reads as TGTGCCAGCAGCTTAATATCGGGGAACACTGAAGCTTTCTTT. Protein sequence: CASSLISGNTEAFF.

The CDR3 loop reads CASSPGTGDTGELFF. The DNA for the CDR3 is TGTGCCAGCAGCCCAGGGACAGGCGACACCGGGGAGCTGTTTTTT. V gene TRBV7-9 combines with J gene TRBJ2-2; 8 nucleotides line up with TRBD1. With V trimmed by 5 bases and J by 3 bases, 5 bases remained unmatched. The CDR3 runs to 15 residues. Germline CDR1 SEHNR, CDR2 FQNEAQ (reference sequence).

The chain employs TRBV7-9 and TRBJ2-6; D possibly corresponds to TRBD2 (6 bases). Germline V lookup: CDR1 SEHNR, CDR2 FQNEAQ (reference sequence). The CDR3 spans 16 residues. The V and J ends lost 4 bases and 3 bases respectively, with 13 bases between them. CDR3 sequence reads: CASSSPRGNGANVLTF. CDR3 in DNA: TGTGCCAGCAGCTCGCCGCGGGGTAATGGGGCCAACGTCCTGACTTTC.

In this sample, this clone turned up a few times. The rearrangement links TRBV5-4 to TRBJ2-5, with D unresolved. The CDR3 loop spans 15 amino acids. Trimming took off 4 bases at V and 5 bases at J, with 18 bases between the two ends. Germline CDR1 and CDR2: SGHNT and YYREEE (reference sequence). The CDR3 loop reads CASSLDPIVRETQYF. The CDR3 DNA follows: TGTGCCAGCAGCCTAGACCCCATCGTTCGGGAGACCCAGTACTTC.